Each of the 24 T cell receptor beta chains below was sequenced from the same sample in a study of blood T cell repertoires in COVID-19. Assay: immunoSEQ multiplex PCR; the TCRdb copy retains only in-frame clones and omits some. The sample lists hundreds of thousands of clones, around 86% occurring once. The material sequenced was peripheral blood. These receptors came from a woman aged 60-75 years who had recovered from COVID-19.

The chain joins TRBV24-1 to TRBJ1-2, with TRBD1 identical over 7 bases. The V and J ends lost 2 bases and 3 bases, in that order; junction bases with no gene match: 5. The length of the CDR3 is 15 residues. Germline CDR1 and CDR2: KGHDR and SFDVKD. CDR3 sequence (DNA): TGTGCCACCAGTGATTCGATAGACAGGGACTATGGCTACACCTTC. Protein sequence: CATSDSIDRDYGYTF.

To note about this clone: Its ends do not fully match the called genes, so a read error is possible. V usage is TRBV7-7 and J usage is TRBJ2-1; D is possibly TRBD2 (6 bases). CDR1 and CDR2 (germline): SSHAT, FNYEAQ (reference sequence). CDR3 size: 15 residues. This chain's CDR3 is CASSFQAGVGGEQFF. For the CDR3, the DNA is TGTGCTAGCAGCTTTCAAGCGGGCGTGGGTGGTGAGCAGTTCTTC.

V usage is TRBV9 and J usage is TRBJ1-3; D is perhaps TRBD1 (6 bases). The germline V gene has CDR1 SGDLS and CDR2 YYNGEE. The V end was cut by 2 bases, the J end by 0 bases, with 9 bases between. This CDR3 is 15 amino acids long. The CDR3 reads CASSVLDSSGNTIYF. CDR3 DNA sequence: TGTGCCAGCAGCGTCCTGGACAGCTCTGGAAACACCATATATTTT. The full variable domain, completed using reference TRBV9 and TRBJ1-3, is DSGVTQTPKHLITATGQRVTLRCSPRSGDLSVYWYQQSLDQGLQFLIQYYNGEERAKGNILERFSAQQFPDLHSELNLSSLELGDSALYFCASSVLDSSGNTIYFGEGSWLTVV.

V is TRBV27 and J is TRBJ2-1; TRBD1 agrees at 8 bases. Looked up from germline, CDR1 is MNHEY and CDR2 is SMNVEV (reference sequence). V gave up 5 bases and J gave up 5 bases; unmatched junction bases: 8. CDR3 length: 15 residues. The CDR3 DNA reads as TGTGCCAGCAGTCCTAGACAGGGGAGGCACAATGAGCAGTTCTTC. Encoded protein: CASSPRQGRHNEQFF.

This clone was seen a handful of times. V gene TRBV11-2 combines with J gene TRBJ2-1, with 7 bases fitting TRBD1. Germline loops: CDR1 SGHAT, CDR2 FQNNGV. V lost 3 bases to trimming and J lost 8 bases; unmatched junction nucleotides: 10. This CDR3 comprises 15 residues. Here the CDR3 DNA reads TGTGCCAGCAGCTTGTACGACAGGGTCAGCGATGAGCAGTTCTTC. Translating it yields CASSLYDRVSDEQFF. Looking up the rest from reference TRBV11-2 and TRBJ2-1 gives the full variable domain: EAGVAQSPRYKIIEKRQSVAFWCNPISGHATLYWYQQILGQGPKLLIQFQNNGVVDDSQLPKDRFSAERLKGVDSTLKIQPAKLEDSAVYLCASSLYDRVSDEQFFGPGTRLTVL.

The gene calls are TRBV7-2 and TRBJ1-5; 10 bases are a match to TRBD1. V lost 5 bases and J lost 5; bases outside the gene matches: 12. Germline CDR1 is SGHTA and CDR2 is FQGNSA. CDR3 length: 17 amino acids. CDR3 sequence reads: CASSPRPRDRGYQPQHF. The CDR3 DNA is TGTGCCAGCAGCCCCCGCCCCCGGGACAGGGGATATCAGCCCCAGCATTTT.

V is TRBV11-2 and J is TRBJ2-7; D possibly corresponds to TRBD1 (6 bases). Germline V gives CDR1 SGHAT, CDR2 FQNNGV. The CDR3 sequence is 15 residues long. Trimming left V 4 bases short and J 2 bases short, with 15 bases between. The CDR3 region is CASSSYITGTYEQYF. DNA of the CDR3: TGTGCCAGCAGCTCCTACATCACAGGGACCTACGAGCAGTACTTC. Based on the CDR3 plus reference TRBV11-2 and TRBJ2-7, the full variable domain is EAGVAQSPRYKIIEKRQSVAFWCNPISGHATLYWYQQILGQGPKLLIQFQNNGVVDDSQLPKDRFSAERLKGVDSTLKIQPAKLEDSAVYLCASSSYITGTYEQYFGPGTRLTVT.

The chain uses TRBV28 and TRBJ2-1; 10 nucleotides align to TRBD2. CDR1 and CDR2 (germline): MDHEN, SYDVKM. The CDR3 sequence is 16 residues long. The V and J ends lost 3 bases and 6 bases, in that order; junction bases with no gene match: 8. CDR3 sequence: CASSFPQRGGLNEQFF. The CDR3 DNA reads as TGTGCCAGCAGTTTCCCCCAGCGGGGGGGCCTCAATGAGCAGTTCTTC.

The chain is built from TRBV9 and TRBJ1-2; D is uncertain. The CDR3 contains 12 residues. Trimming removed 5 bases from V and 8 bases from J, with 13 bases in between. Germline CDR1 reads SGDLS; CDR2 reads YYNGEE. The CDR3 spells CASRAPRGGYTF. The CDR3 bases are TGTGCCAGCAGAGCACCGCGGGGAGGCTACACCTTC.

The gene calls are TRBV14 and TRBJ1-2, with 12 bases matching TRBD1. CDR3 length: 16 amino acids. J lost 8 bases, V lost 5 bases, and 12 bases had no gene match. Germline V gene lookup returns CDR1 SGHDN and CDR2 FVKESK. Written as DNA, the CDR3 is TGTGCCAGCAGCTCACGGAGGGGACAGGGGGCTATAGGCTACACCTTC. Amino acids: CASSSRRGQGAIGYTF.

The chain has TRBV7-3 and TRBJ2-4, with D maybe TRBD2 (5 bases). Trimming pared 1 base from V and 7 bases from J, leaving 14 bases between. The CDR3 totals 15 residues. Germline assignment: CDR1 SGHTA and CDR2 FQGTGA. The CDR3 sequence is CASSLKAASGNIQYF. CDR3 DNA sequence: TGTGCCAGCAGCTTAAAAGCCGCCTCGGGGAACATTCAGTACTTC.

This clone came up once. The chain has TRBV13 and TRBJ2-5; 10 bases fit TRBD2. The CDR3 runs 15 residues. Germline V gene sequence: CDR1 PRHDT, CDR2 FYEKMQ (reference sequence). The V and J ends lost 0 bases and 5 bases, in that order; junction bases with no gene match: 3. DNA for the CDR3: TGTGCCAGCAGCTTAGGAGCGGGGGGGTCGGAGACCCAGTACTTC. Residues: CASSLGAGGSETQYF.

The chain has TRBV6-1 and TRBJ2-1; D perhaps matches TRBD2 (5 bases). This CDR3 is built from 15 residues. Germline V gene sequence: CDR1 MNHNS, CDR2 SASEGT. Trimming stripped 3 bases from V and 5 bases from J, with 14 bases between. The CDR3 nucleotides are TGTGCCAGCAGTGACCGGCAGAGCGGTAACAATGAGCAGTTCTTC. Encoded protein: CASSDRQSGNNEQFF.

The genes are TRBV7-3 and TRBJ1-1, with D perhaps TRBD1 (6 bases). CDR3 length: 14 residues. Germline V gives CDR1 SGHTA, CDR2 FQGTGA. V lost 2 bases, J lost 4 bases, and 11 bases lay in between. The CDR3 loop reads CASSLHPTGTEAFF. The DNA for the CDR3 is TGTGCCAGCAGCTTACACCCGACAGGCACTGAAGCTTTCTTT.

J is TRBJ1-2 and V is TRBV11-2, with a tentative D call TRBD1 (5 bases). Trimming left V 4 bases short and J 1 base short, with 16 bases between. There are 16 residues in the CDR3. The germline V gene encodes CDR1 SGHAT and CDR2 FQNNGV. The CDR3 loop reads CASSYGGVSGNYGYTF. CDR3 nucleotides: TGTGCCAGCAGCTACGGGGGGGTGAGCGGTAACTATGGCTACACCTTC.

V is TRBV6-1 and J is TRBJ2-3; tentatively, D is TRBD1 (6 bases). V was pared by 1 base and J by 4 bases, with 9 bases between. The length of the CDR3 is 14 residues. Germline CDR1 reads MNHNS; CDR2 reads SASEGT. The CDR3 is CASSEVAGADTQYF. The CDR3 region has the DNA TGTGCCAGCAGTGAAGTAGCAGGGGCAGATACGCAGTATTTT.

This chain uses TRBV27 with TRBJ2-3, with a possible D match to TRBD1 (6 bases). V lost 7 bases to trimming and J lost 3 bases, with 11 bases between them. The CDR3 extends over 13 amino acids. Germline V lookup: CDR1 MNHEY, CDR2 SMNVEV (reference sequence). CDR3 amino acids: CASTITGTDTQYF. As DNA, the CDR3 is TGTGCCAGCACTATCACAGGGACAGATACGCAGTATTTT.

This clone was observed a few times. The CDR3 here is CASSIDLYDYTF. In DNA form, the CDR3 reads TGTGCCAGTAGTATAGATCTATACGACTACACCTTC. This chain connects TRBV19 to TRBJ1-2, with no clear D. From germline, CDR1 is LNHDA and CDR2 SQIVND (reference sequence). Trimming removed 0 bases from V and 10 bases from J, with 9 bases in between. CDR3 length: 12 residues.

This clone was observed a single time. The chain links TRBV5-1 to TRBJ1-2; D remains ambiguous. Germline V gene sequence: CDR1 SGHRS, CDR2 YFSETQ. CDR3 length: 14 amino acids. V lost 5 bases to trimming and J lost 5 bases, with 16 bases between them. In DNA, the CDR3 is TGCGCCAGCAGGATAGCACTGGATTGGTATGGCTACACCTTC. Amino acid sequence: CASRIALDWYGYTF. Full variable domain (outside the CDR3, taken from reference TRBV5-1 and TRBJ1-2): KAGVTQTPRYLIKTRGQQVTLSCSPISGHRSVSWYQQTPGQGLQFLFEYFSETQRNKGNFPGRFSGRQFSNSRSEMNVSTLELGDSALYLCASRIALDWYGYTFGSGTRLTVV.

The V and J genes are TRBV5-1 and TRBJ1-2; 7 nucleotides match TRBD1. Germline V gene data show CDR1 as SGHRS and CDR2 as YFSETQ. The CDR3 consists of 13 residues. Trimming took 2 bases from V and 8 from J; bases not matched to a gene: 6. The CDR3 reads CASSFPGGEGYTF. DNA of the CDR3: TGCGCCAGCAGCTTTCCAGGGGGAGAGGGCTACACCTTC. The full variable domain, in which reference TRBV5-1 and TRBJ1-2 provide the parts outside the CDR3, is KAGVTQTPRYLIKTRGQQVTLSCSPISGHRSVSWYQQTPGQGLQFLFEYFSETQRNKGNFPGRFSGRQFSNSRSEMNVSTLELGDSALYLCASSFPGGEGYTFGSGTRLTVV.

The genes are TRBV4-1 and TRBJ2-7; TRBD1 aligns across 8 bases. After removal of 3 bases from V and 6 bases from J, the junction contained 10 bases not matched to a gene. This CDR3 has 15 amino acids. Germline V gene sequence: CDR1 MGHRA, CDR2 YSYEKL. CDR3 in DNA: TGCGCCAGCAGCCATTTCGTGACAGGGGTAATCGAGCAGTACTTC. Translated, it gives CASSHFVTGVIEQYF.

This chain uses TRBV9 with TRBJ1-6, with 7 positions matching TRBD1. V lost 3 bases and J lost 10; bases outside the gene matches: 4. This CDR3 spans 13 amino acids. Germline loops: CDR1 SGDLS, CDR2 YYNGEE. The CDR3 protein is CASSETGNSPLHF. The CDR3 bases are TGTGCCAGCAGCGAGACAGGGAACTCACCCCTCCACTTT.

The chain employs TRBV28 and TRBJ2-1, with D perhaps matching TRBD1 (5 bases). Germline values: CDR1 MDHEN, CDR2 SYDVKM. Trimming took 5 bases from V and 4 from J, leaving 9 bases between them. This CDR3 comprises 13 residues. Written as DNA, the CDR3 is TGTGCCAGCAGTCTGACAGATTACAATGAGCAGTTCTTC. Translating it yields CASSLTDYNEQFF.

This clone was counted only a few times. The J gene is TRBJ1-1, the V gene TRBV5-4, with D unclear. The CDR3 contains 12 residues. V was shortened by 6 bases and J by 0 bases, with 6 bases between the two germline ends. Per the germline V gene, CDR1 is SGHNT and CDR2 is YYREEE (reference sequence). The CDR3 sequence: CASNAMNTEAFF. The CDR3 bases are TGTGCCAGCAATGCTATGAACACTGAAGCTTTCTTT.